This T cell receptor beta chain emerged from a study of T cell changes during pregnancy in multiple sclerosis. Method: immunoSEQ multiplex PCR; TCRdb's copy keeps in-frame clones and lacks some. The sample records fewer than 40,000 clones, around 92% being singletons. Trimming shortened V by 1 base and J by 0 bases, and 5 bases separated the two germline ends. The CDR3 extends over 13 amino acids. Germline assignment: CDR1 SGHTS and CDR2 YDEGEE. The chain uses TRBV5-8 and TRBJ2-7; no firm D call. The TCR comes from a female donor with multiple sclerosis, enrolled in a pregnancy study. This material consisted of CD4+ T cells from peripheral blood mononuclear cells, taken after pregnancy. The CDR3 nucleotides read TGTGCCAGCAGCTTGTACAGCTCCTACGAGCAGTACTTC. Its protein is CASSLYSSYEQYF.